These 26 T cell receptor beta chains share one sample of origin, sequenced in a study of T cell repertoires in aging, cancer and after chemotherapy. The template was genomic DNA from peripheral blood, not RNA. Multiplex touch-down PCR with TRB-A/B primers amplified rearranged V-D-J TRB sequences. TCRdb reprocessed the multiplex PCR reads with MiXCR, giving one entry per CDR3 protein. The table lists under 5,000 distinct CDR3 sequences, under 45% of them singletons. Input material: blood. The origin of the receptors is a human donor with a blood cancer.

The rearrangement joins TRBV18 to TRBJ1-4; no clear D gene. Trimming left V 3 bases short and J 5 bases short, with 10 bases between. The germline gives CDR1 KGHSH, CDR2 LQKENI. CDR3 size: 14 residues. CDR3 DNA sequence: TGTGCCAGCTCACCTACGATAGGAAATGAAAAACTGTTTTTT. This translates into CASSPTIGNEKLFF.

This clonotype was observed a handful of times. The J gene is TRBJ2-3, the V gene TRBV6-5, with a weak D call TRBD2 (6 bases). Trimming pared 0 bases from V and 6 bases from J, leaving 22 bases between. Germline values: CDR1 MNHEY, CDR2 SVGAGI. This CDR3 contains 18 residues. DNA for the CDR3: TGTGCCAGCAGTTACTCTTCCGGGAGTTACACGGGGATGGATACGCAGTATTTT. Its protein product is CASSYSSGSYTGMDTQYF.

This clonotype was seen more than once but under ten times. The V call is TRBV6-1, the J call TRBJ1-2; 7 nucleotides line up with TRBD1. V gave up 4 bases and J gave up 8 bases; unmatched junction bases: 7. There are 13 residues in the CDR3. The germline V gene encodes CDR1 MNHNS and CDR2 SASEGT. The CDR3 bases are TGTGCCAGCAGTGTAGACAGGGTTCGGGGCTACACCTTC. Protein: CASSVDRVRGYTF.

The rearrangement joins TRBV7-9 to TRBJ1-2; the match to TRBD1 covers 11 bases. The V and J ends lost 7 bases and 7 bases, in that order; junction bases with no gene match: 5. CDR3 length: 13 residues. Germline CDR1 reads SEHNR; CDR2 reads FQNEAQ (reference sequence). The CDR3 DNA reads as TGTGCCAGCACCTGGACAGGGGGCAGTGGCTACACCTTC. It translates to CASTWTGGSGYTF.

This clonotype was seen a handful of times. In nucleotides, the CDR3 is TGTGCCAGCAGTTCCCCACAGGGGGGCATCTACGAGCAGTACTTC. Protein sequence: CASSSPQGGIYEQYF. This chain links TRBV27 with TRBJ2-7; TRBD1 aligns across 8 bases. CDR3 length equals 15 residues. Trimming took 4 bases from V and 3 from J; bases not matched to a gene: 8. The germline V gene encodes CDR1 MNHEY and CDR2 SMNVEV (reference sequence).

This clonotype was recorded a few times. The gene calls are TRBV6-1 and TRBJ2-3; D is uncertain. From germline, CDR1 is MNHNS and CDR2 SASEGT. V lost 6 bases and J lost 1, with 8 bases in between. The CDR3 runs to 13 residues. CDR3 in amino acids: CASSVPGTDTQYF. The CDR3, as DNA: TGTGCCAGCAGCGTACCAGGCACAGATACGCAGTATTTT.

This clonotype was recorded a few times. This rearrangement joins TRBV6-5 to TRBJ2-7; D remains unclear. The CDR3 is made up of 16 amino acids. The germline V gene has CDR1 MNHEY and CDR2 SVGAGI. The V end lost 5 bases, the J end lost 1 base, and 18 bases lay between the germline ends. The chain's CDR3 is CASSRSLGSGSYEQYF. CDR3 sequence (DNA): TGTGCCAGCAGTAGATCACTGGGATCTGGGTCCTACGAGCAGTACTTC.

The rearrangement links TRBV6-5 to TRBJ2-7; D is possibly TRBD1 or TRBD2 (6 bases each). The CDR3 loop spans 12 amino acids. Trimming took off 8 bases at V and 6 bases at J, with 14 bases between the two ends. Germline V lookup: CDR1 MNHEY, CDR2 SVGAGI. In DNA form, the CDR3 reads TGTGCCAGCGGAGGGGCAGGGGTCGAGCAGTACTTC. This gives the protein CASGGAGVEQYF.

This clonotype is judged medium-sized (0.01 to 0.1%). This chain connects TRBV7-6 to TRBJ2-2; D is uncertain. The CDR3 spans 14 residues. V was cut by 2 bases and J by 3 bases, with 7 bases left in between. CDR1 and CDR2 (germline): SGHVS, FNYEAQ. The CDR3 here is CASSLLAYTGELFF. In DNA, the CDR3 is TGTGCCAGCAGCTTACTGGCCTACACCGGGGAGCTGTTTTTT.

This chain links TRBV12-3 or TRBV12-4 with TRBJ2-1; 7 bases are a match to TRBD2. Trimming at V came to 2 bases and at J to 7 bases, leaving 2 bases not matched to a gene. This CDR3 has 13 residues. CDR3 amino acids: CASSLHGRNEQFF. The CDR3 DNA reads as TGTGCCAGCAGTTTACACGGGAGGAATGAGCAGTTCTTC.

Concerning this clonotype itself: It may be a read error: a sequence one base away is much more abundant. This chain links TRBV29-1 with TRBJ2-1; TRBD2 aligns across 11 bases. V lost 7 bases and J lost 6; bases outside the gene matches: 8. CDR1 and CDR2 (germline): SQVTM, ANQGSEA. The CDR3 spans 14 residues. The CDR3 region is CSAAGLAVFNEQFF. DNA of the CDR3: TGCAGCGCCGCGGGACTAGCGGTATTCAATGAGCAGTTCTTC.

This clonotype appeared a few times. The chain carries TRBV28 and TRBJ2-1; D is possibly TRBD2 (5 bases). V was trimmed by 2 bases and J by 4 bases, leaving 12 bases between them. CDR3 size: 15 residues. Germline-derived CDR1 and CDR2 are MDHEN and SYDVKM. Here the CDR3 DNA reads TGTGCCAGCAGTTTACCTAGCAGCCTATACAATGAGCAGTTCTTC. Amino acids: CASSLPSSLYNEQFF.

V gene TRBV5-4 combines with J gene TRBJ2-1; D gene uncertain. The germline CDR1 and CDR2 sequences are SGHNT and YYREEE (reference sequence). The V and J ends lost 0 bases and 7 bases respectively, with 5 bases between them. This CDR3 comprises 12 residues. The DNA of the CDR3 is TGTGCCAGCAGCTTGGGGGTAAATGAGCAGTTCTTC. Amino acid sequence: CASSLGVNEQFF.

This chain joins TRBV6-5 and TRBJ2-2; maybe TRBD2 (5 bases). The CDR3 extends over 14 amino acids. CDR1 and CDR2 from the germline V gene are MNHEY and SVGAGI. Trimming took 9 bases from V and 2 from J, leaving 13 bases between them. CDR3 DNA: TGTGCCAGTTCACGGACTGCCAACACCGGGGAGCTGTTTTTT. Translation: CASSRTANTGELFF.

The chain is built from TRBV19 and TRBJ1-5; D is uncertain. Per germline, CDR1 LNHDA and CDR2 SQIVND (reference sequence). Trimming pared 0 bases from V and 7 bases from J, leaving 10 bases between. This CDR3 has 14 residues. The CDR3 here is CASSIDQTRQPQHF. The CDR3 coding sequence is TGTGCCAGTAGTATAGACCAGACAAGACAGCCCCAGCATTTT.

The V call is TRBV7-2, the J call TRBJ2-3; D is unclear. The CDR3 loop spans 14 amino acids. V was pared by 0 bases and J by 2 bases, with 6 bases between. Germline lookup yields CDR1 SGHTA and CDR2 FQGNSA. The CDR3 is CASSLASPTDTQYF. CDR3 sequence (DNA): TGTGCCAGCAGCTTAGCGTCCCCCACAGATACGCAGTATTTT.

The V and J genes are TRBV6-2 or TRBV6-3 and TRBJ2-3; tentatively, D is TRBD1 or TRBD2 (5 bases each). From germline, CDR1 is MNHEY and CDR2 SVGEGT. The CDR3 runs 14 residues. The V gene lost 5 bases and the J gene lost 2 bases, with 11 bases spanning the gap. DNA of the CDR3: TGTGCCAGCAGTCGGGACCATAACACAGATACGCAGTATTTT. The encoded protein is CASSRDHNTDTQYF.

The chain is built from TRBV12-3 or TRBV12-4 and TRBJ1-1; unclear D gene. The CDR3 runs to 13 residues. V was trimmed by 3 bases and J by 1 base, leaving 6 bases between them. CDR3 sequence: CASSLGGNTEAFF. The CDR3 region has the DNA TGTGCCAGCAGTTTGGGCGGGAACACTGAAGCTTTCTTT.

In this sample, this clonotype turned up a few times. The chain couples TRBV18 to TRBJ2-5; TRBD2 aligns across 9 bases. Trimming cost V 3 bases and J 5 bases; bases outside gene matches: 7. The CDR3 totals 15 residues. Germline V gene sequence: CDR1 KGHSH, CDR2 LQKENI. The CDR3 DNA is TGTGCCAGCTCACCCTTAGCGGGAGATTGGGAGACCCAGTACTTC. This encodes CASSPLAGDWETQYF.

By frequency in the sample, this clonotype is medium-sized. CDR3 amino acids: CASSTRRTYNSPLHF. For the CDR3, the DNA is TGTGCCAGCAGTACCCGCAGGACCTATAATTCACCCCTCCACTTT. V usage is TRBV27 and J usage is TRBJ1-6; D not certain. Looked up from germline, CDR1 is MNHEY and CDR2 is SMNVEV (reference sequence). The V gene lost 5 bases and the J gene lost 2 bases, with 10 bases spanning the gap. The CDR3 has 15 amino acids.

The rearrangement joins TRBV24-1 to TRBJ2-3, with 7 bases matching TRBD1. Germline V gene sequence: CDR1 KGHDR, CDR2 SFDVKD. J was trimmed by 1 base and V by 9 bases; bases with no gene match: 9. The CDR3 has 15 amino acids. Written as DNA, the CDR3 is TGTGCCACCGATCGAAGGGGGCCTGGCACAGATACGCAGTATTTT. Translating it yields CATDRRGPGTDTQYF.

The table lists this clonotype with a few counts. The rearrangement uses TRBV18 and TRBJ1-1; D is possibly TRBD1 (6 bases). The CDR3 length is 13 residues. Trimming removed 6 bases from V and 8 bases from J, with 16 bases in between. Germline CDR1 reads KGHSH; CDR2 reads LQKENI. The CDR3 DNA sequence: TGTGCCAGCTCCCCCATCCCGCAGGGGGAAGCTTTCTTT. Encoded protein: CASSPIPQGEAFF. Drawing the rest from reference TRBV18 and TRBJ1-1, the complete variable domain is NAGVMQNPRHLVRRRGQEARLRCSPMKGHSHVYWYRQLPEEGLKFMVYLQKENIIDESGMPKERFSAEFPKEGPSILRIQQVVRGDSAAYFCASSPIPQGEAFFGQGTRLTVV.

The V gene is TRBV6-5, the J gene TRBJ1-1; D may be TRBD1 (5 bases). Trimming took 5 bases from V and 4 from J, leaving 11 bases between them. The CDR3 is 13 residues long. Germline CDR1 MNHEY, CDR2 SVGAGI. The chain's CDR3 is CASSSRVVTEAFF. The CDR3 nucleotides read TGTGCCAGCAGTAGCAGGGTAGTCACTGAAGCTTTCTTT.

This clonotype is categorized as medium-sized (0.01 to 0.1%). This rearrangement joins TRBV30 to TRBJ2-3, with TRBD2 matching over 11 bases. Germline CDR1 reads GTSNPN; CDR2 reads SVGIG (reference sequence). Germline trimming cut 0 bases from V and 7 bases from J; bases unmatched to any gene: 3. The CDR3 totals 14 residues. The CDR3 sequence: CAWSVLAGDHTQYF. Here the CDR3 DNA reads TGTGCCTGGAGTGTACTAGCGGGAGACCATACGCAGTATTTT.

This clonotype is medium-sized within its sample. CDR3 coding DNA: TGTGCCTGGAGTGACAGATATACGCAGTATTTT. Translating it yields CAWSDRYTQYF. V usage is TRBV30 and J usage is TRBJ2-3, with D unclear. V lost 1 base to trimming and J lost 7 bases, with 6 bases between them. Looked up from germline, CDR1 is GTSNPN and CDR2 is SVGIG (reference sequence). This CDR3 has 11 residues.

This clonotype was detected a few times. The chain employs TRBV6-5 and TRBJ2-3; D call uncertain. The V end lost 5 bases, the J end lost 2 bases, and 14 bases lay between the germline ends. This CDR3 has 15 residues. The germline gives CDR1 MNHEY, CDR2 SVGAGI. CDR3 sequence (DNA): TGTGCCAGCAGTGATGGCAGCCGACTCACAGATACGCAGTATTTT. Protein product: CASSDGSRLTDTQYF.